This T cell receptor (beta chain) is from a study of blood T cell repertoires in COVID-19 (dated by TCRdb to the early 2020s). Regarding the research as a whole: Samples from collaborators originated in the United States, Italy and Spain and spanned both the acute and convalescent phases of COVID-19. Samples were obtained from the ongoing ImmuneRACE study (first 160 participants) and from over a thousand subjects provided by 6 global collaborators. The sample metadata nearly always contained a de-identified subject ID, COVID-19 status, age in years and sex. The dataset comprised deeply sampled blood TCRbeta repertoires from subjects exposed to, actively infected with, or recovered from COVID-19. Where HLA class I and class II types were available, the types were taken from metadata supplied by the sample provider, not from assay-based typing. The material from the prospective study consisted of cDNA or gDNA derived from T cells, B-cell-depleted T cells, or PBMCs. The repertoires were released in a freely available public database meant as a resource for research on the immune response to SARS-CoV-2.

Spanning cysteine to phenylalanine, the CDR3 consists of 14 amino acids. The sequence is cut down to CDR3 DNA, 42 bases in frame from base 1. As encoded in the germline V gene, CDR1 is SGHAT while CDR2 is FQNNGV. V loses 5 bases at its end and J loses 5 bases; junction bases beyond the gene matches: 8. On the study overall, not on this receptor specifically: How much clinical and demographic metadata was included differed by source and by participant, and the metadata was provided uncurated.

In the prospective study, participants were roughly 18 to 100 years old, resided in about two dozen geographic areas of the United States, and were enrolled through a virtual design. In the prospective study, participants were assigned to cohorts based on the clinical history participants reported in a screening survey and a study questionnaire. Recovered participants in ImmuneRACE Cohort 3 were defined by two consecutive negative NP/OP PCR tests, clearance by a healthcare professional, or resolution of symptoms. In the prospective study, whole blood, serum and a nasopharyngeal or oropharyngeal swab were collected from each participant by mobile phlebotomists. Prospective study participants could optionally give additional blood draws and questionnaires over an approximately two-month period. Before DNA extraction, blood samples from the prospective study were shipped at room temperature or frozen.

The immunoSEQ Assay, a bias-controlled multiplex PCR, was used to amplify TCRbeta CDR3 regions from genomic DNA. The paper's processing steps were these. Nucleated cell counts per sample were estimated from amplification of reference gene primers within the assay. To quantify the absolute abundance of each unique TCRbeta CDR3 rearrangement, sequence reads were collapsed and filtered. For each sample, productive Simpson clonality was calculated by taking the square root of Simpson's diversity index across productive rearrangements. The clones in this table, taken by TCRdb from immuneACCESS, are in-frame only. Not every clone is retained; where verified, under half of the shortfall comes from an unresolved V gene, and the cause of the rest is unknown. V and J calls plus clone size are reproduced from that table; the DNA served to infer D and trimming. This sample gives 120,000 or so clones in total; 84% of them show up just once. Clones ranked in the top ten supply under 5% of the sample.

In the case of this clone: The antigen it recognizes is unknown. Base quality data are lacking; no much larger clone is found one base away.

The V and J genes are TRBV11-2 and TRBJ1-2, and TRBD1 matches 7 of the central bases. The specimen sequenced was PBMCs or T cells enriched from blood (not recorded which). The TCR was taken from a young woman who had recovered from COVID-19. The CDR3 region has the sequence CASSPDRAPYGYTF. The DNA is TGTGCCAGCAGCCCAGACAGGGCCCCATATGGCTACACCTTC.